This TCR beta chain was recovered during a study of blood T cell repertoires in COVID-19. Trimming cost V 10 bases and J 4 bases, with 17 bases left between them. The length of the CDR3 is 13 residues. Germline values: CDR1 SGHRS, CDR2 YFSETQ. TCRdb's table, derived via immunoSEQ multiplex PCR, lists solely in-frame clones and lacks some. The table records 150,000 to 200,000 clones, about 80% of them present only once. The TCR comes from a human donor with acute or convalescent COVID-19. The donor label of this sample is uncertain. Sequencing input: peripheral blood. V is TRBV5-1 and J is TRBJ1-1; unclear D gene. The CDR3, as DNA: TGCGCCTCTTCGGGGAGACTACTCACTGAAGCTTTCTTT. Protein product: CASSGRLLTEAFF.